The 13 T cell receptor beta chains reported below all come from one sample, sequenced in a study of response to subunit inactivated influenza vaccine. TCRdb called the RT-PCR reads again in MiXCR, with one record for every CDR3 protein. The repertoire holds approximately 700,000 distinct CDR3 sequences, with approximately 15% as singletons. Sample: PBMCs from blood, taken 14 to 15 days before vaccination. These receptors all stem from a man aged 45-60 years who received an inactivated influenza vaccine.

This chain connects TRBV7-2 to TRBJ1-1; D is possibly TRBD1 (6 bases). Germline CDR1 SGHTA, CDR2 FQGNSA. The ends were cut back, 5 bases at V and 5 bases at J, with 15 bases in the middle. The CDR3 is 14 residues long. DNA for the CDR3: TGTGCCAGCAGCGAACAGGGTGGGAGTACTGAAGCTTTCTTT. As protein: CASSEQGGSTEAFF.

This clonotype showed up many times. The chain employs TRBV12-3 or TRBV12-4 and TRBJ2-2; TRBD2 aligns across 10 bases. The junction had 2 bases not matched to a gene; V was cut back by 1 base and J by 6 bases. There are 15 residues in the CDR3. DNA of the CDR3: TGTGCCAGCAGTTTAGGGACTAGCGGTTCCGGGGAGCTGTTTTTT. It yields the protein CASSLGTSGSGELFF.

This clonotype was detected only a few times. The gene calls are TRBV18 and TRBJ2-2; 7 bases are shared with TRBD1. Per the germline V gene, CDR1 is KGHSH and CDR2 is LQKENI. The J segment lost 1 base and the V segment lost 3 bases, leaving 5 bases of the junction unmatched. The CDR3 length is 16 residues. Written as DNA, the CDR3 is TGTGCCAGCTCACCTACCCGGACAGGGAACACCGGGGAGCTGTTTTTT. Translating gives CASSPTRTGNTGELFF. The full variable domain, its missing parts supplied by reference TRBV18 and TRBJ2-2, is NAGVMQNPRHLVRRRGQEARLRCSPMKGHSHVYWYRQLPEEGLKFMVYLQKENIIDESGMPKERFSAEFPKEGPSILRIQQVVRGDSAAYFCASSPTRTGNTGELFFGEGSRLTVL.

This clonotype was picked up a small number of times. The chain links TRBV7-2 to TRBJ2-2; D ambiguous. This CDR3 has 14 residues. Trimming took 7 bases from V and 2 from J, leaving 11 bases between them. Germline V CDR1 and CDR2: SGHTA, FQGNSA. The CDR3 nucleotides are TGTGCCAGCACCCCCCTTCTCAACACCGGGGAGCTGTTTTTT. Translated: CASTPLLNTGELFF.

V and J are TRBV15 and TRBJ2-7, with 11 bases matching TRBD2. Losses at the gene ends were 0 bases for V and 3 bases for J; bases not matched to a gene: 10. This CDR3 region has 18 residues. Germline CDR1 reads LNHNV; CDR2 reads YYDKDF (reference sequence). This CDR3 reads CATSRDPRLAGSSYEQYF. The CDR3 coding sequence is TGTGCCACCAGCAGAGATCCCCGACTAGCGGGAAGTAGCTACGAGCAGTACTTC.

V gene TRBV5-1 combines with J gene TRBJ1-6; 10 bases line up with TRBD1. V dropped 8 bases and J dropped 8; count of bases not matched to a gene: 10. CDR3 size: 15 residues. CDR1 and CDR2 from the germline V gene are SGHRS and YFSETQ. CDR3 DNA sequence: TGCGCCAGTGCCCGTACCGGGACAGGGGATTCACCCCTCCACTTT. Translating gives CASARTGTGDSPLHF.

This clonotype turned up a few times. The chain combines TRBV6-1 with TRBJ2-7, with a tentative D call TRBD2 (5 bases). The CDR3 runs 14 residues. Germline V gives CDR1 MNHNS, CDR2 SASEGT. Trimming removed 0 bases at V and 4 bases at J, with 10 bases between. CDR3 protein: CASSEAGRGYEQYF. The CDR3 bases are TGTGCCAGCAGTGAAGCGGGGAGAGGGTACGAGCAGTACTTC.

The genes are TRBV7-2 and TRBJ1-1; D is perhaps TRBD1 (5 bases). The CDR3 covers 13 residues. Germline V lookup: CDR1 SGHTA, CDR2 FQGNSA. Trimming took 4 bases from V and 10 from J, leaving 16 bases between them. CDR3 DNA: TGTGCCAGCAGCTCAGCAGGGAGTCTAGGAGCTTTCTTT. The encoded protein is CASSSAGSLGAFF.

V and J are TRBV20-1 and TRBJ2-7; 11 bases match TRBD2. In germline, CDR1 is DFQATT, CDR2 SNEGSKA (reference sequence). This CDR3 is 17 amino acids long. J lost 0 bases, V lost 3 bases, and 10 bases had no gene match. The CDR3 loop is CSARMGLAELNSYEQYF. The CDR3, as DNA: TGCAGTGCTAGGATGGGACTAGCGGAGCTCAACTCCTACGAGCAGTACTTC.

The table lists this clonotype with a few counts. CDR3 in DNA: TGCGCCAGCAGCGGGGCGGGGACAGGAAGCACAGATACGCAGTATTTT. Protein product: CASSGAGTGSTDTQYF. The chain has TRBV5-1 and TRBJ2-3; 8 bases map to TRBD1. The ends lost 4 bases at V and 0 bases at J; junction bases unmatched: 7. From germline, CDR1 is SGHRS and CDR2 YFSETQ. CDR3 length: 16 residues.

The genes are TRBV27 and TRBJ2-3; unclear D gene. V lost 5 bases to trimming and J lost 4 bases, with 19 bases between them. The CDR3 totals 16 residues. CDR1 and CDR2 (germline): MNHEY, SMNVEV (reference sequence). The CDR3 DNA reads TGTGCCAGCAGTATCCCTCATTTGCTTACTGCAGATACGCAGTATTTT. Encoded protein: CASSIPHLLTADTQYF.

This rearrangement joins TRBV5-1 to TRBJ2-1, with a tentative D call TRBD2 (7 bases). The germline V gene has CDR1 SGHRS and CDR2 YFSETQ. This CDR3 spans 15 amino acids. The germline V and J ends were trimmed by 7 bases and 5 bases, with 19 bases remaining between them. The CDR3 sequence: CASAGGGAGNNEQFF. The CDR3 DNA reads TGCGCCAGCGCTGGGGGGGGCGCGGGGAACAATGAGCAGTTCTTC.

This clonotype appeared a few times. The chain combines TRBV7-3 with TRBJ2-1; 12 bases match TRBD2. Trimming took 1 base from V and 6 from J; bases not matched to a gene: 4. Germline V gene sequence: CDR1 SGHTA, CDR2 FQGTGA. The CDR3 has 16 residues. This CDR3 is CASSLRPLAGGNEQFF. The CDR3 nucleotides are TGTGCCAGCAGCTTAAGACCACTAGCGGGAGGCAATGAGCAGTTCTTC.